This TCR beta chain was captured by sequencing in a study of early stage breast cancer tumors. TCRdb's table, derived via immunoSEQ multiplex PCR, lists solely in-frame clones and lacks some. The repertoire holds roughly 30,000 clones, roughly 80% seen once, with around 4.6% in the top ten. The germline gives CDR1 MDHEN, CDR2 SYDVKM. V shed 5 bases and J shed 0 bases, with 20 bases lying between them. The CDR3 covers 19 residues. Input material: blood. The clonotype was recovered from a person in their 40s with breast cancer. The gene calls are TRBV28 and TRBJ2-6; D gene ambiguous. CDR3 protein: CASSPRRDMGFSGANVLTF. The CDR3 DNA reads as TGTGCCAGCAGTCCACGCCGCGACATGGGATTCTCTGGGGCCAACGTCCTGACTTTC.